What follows is one T cell receptor beta chain and its context. Other nucleotide sequences in the sample specify the same CDR3. CDR1 and CDR2 (germline): SGHVS, FNYEAQ. V was trimmed by 1 base and J by 1 base, leaving 4 bases between them. CDR3 size: 13 residues. The table came from immunoSEQ multiplex PCR; TCRdb's copy has only in-frame clones and leaves some out. The table lists roughly 490,000 clones, about 79% of them singletons. This specimen comes from a study of shared clonotypes between healthy human individuals. The sequenced sample consisted of PBMCs. This clonotype originated in a woman aged 40-49 years in good health. Some clones in this sample may be carry-over from other donors' samples. The chain carries TRBV7-6 and TRBJ1-1; D is unresolved. The CDR3 is CASSLEQNTEAFF. The CDR3 coding sequence is TGTGCCAGCAGCTTAGAACAGAACACTGAAGCTTTCTTT.